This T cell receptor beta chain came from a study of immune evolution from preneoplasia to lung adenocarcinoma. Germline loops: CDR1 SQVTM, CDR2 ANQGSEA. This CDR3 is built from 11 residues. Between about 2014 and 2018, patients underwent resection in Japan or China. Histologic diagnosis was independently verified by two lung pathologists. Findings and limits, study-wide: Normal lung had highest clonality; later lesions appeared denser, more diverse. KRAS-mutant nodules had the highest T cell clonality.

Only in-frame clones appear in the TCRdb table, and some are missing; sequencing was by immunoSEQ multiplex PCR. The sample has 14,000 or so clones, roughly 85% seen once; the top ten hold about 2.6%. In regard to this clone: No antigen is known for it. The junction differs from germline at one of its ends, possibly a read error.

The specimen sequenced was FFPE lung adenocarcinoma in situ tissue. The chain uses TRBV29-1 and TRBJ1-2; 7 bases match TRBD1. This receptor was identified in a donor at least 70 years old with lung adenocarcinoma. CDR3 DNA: TGCAGCGTTGAAGAGACCGGGACAGCCAACTTC. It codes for CSVEETGTANF. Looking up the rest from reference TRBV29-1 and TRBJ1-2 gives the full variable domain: SAVISQKPSRDICQRGTSLTIQCQVDSQVTMMFWYRQQPGQSLTLIATANQGSEATYESGFVIDKFPISRPNLTFSTLTVSNMSPEDSSIYLCSVEETGTANFGSGTRLTVV.